This T cell receptor beta chain came from a study of blood T cell repertoires in COVID-19. Germline values: CDR1 SGHVS, CDR2 FNYEAQ. The CDR3 consists of 18 residues. Losses at the gene ends were 3 bases for V and 4 bases for J; bases not matched to a gene: 11. Assay used: immunoSEQ multiplex PCR; TCRdb lists only in-frame clones, some missing. The data show around 99,000 clones, roughly 83% seen once. This TCR derives from a human donor in a cohort sampled during active COVID-19. The sequencing sample was made of peripheral blood. The chain carries TRBV7-6 and TRBJ2-1; TRBD2 agrees at 11 bases. The CDR3 spells CASSFEPPGLAVYNEQFF. The CDR3 DNA is TGTGCCAGCAGCTTTGAGCCCCCGGGACTAGCGGTTTACAATGAGCAGTTCTTC.